These 30 T cell receptor beta chains originate from one sample sequenced in a study of human T cells and chemical hapten exposure. The time point is: healthy volunteer bleed at 2 weeks. Whole blood that had not been fractionated was the source of extracted total RNA. TCRdb processed the RACE reads anew with MiXCR; each CDR3 protein has one entry. The sample contains some 50,000 distinct CDR3 sequences, 3.5% to 4.5% of which appear only once. The sequenced sample was whole blood. The receptors come from a female donor in good health. Some clones in this sample may be carry-over from other donors' samples.

Details on this clonotype: Being one base from a much bigger clone, this may be a read error. The V gene is TRBV5-6, the J gene TRBJ2-1, with D tentatively TRBD1 or TRBD2 (5 bases each). Trimming left V 4 bases short and J 11 bases short, with 25 bases between. The germline CDR1 and CDR2 sequences are SGHDT and YYEEEE. The CDR3 covers 16 residues. In nucleotides, the CDR3 is TGTGCCAGCAGCACATCTCCGGGACCGCTAAGAGGTAAGCAGTTCTTC. It codes for CASSTSPGPLRGKQFF. Full variable domain (missing parts from reference TRBV5-6 and TRBJ2-1): DAGVTQSPTHLIKTRGQQVTLRCSPKSGHDTVSWYQQALGQGPQFIFQYYEEEERQRGNFPDRFSGHQFPNYSSELNVNALLLGDSALYLCASSTSPGPLRGKQFFGPGTRLTVL.

This clonotype showed up many times. The chain uses TRBV5-1 and TRBJ2-3; tentatively, D is TRBD1 (5 bases). The CDR3 is made up of 14 amino acids. Germline V gives CDR1 SGHRS, CDR2 YFSETQ. V gave up 4 bases and J gave up 0 bases, with 9 bases separating them. The CDR3 reads CASSNQGSTDTQYF. The CDR3 nucleotides read TGCGCCAGCAGCAACCAGGGCAGCACAGATACGCAGTATTTT. Filled out from reference TRBV5-1 and TRBJ2-3, the complete variable domain reads KAGVTQTPRYLIKTRGQQVTLSCSPISGHRSVSWYQQTPGQGLQFLFEYFSETQRNKGNFPGRFSGRQFSNSRSEMNVSTLELGDSALYLCASSNQGSTDTQYFGPGTRLTVL.

This clonotype is labeled as medium-sized (0.01 to 0.1%). This sequence joins TRBV14 and TRBJ2-1; 13 bases map to TRBD2. The V and J ends lost 3 bases and 4 bases, in that order; junction bases with no gene match: 6. The CDR3 length is 17 residues. Germline values: CDR1 SGHDN, CDR2 FVKESK. The CDR3 coding sequence is TGTGCCAGCAGCCATCCCGGGACTAGCGGGGTATACAATGAGCAGTTCTTC. This sequence encodes CASSHPGTSGVYNEQFF.

This chain connects TRBV28 to TRBJ1-2; a possible D gene is TRBD1 (6 bases). Trimming cost V 6 bases and J 8 bases, with 19 bases left between them. There are 14 residues in the CDR3. From germline, CDR1 is MDHEN and CDR2 SYDVKM. CDR3 coding DNA: TGTGCCAGCAGAGCCGGGACAAATCAGCGGGGCTACACCTTC. It codes for CASRAGTNQRGYTF.

This clonotype was seen at least ten times. This sequence joins TRBV6-6 and TRBJ1-2, with D hard to call. Germline V gene data show CDR1 as MNHNY and CDR2 as SVGAGI (reference sequence). The CDR3 runs to 13 residues. V was clipped by 4 bases and J by 4 bases, with 10 bases between them. The CDR3 sequence: CASSSDVTYGYTF. The CDR3 bases are TGTGCCAGCAGTTCAGACGTAACCTATGGCTACACCTTC.

There are many counts of this clonotype. The genes are TRBV5-1 and TRBJ1-2, with a weak D call TRBD1 (6 bases). CDR3 length: 15 residues. Germline assignment: CDR1 SGHRS and CDR2 YFSETQ. The V and J ends lost 6 bases and 7 bases respectively, with 22 bases between them. The CDR3 DNA sequence: TGCGCCAGCACCGGGTCGTGGGGGCAACCGTCTGGCTACACCTTC. This encodes CASTGSWGQPSGYTF. The full variable domain, with the rest looked up from reference TRBV5-1 and TRBJ1-2, is KAGVTQTPRYLIKTRGQQVTLSCSPISGHRSVSWYQQTPGQGLQFLFEYFSETQRNKGNFPGRFSGRQFSNSRSEMNVSTLELGDSALYLCASTGSWGQPSGYTFGSGTRLTVV.

This clonotype came up many times. This chain joins TRBV5-1 and TRBJ1-1; TRBD1 agrees at 7 bases. The CDR3 contains 13 residues. Germline V gene lookup returns CDR1 SGHRS and CDR2 YFSETQ. Unmatched junction bases numbered 4, after V lost 1 base and J lost 7 bases. The CDR3 DNA follows: TGCGCCAGCAGCTTGAAACGGGACAGTGAAGCTTTCTTT. Translation gives CASSLKRDSEAFF.

On this clonotype: A junction end diverges from the germline sequence, so it may reflect a read error. The chain combines TRBV2 with TRBJ2-4, with 9 bases lining up with TRBD2. This CDR3 spans 13 amino acids. Germline-derived CDR1 and CDR2 are SNHLY and FYNNEI. This chain's CDR3 is CASRGLAENIQYF. CDR3 nucleotides: TGTGCCAGCAGGGGACTAGCCGAAAACATTCAGTACTTC.

This clonotype was recorded many times. V gene TRBV6-2 or TRBV6-3 combines with J gene TRBJ2-7, with 8 bases aligning to TRBD1. The trim removed 8 bases at V and 1 base at J, leaving 1 base unmatched. Germline values: CDR1 MNHEY, CDR2 SVGEGT. This CDR3 region has 12 residues. CDR3 residues: CASRDRSYEQYF. CDR3 sequence (DNA): TGTGCCAGCCGGGACAGGTCCTACGAGCAGTACTTC.

There are a few counts of this clonotype. This sequence joins TRBV5-1 and TRBJ2-3, with TRBD2 matching 9 bases. Per germline, CDR1 SGHRS and CDR2 YFSETQ. V shed 5 bases, J shed 2 bases, and the junction held 15 bases outside the gene matches. The CDR3 is made up of 18 amino acids. The CDR3 loop is CASRLSSGGTYFTDTQYF. CDR3 DNA: TGCGCCAGCAGGCTGTCGAGCGGGGGGACCTACTTCACAGATACGCAGTATTTT.

This clonotype was detected a few times. This chain connects TRBV28 to TRBJ2-1, with D perhaps matching TRBD1 or TRBD2 (7 bases each). V was pared by 6 bases and J by 4 bases, with 13 bases between. Per germline, CDR1 MDHEN and CDR2 SYDVKM. This CDR3 has 14 residues. Here the CDR3 DNA reads TGTGCCAGCAGGCAGGGGGGGGCATACAATGAGCAGTTCTTC. It is translated as CASRQGGAYNEQFF.

Relative to its sample, this clonotype is medium-sized. The chain is built from TRBV10-3 and TRBJ2-2; D gene uncertain. Per the germline V gene, CDR1 is ENHRY and CDR2 is SYGVKD. CDR3 length: 13 residues. The V gene lost 2 bases and the J gene lost 3 bases, with 4 bases spanning the gap. CDR3: CAISESDTGELFF. The CDR3 nucleotides are TGTGCCATCAGTGAGAGCGACACCGGGGAGCTGTTTTTT.

This clonotype occurred many times. The chain couples TRBV7-7 to TRBJ2-3; weak D call: TRBD1 (8 bases). The CDR3 totals 14 residues. CDR1 is SSHAT, CDR2 FNYEAQ, per germline (reference sequence). The CDR3 DNA follows: TGTGCTAGCGCACAGGGGGGGCTCACAGATACGCAGTATTTT. Residues: CASAQGGLTDTQYF.

There are many counts of this clonotype. The rearrangement uses TRBV3-1 and TRBJ2-2; 11 positions match TRBD2. This CDR3 has 18 amino acids. CDR1 and CDR2 from the germline V gene are LGHDT and YNNKEL (reference sequence). V shed 1 base, J shed 2 bases, and the junction held 6 bases outside the gene matches. CDR3 amino acids: CASSQVILAGGNTGELFF. CDR3 bases: TGTGCCAGCAGCCAAGTCATCCTAGCGGGGGGCAACACCGGGGAGCTGTTTTTT.

This clonotype was detected many times. The chain links TRBV20-1 to TRBJ2-4, with D possibly TRBD1 on 6 matching bases. Germline V lookup: CDR1 DFQATT, CDR2 SNEGSKA (reference sequence). V shed 3 bases and J shed 10 bases, with 13 bases lying between them. This CDR3 has 12 amino acids. CDR3 sequence reads: CSASYRVRIQYF. CDR3 DNA sequence: TGCAGTGCTAGTTACAGGGTGAGGATTCAGTACTTC.

This clonotype was recorded at least ten times. J is TRBJ2-7 and V is TRBV6-5; TRBD1 is a possible D gene (6 bases). CDR1 MNHEY and CDR2 SVGAGI come from the germline V gene. This CDR3 is 12 amino acids long. V was clipped by 5 bases and J by 6 bases, with 11 bases between them. DNA for the CDR3: TGTGCCAGCAGTACGGACAGCGGCGAGCAGTACTTC. The encoded protein is CASSTDSGEQYF.

A word on this clonotype: This sequence may be a read error, since a much larger clone differs from it by one base. The chain carries TRBV7-9 and TRBJ2-7; 8 bases agree with TRBD2. Germline V gives CDR1 SEHNR, CDR2 FQNEAQ (reference sequence). The CDR3 runs to 14 residues. V gave up 6 bases and J gave up 4 bases; unmatched junction bases: 8. CDR3 region: CASRPGLVGYEQYF. CDR3 coding DNA: TGTGCCAGCAGACCGGGACTAGTTGGTTACGAGCAGTACTTC.

This clonotype occurred many times. This chain joins TRBV12-3 or TRBV12-4 and TRBJ1-1; TRBD1 is a possible D gene (6 bases). The CDR3 length is 14 residues. The V and J ends lost 6 bases and 0 bases respectively, with 11 bases between them. The CDR3 is CASRSGQMNTEAFF. The CDR3 coding sequence is TGTGCCAGCAGGTCAGGACAGATGAACACTGAAGCTTTCTTT.

As for this clonotype: A much larger clone lies one base from this, so it may be a read error. This rearrangement joins TRBV7-2 to TRBJ2-3, with D maybe TRBD2 (5 bases). The CDR3 runs to 12 residues. Per the germline V gene, CDR1 is SGHTA and CDR2 is FQGNSA. V lost 7 bases, J lost 5 bases, and 10 bases lay in between. CDR3 DNA sequence: TGTGCCAGCACTCACCGGGGAGATACGCAGTATTTT. This encodes CASTHRGDTQYF.

Many counts were recorded for this clonotype. The rearrangement uses TRBV5-1 and TRBJ2-5; 8 positions agree with TRBD2. The CDR3 is 15 amino acids. The germline CDR1 and CDR2 sequences are SGHRS and YFSETQ. Trimming at V came to 4 bases and at J to 4 bases, leaving 9 bases not matched to a gene. The CDR3 nucleotides are TGCGCCAGCAGCCCACTCTCGGGGGGGCCAGAGACCCAGTACTTC. Translating gives CASSPLSGGPETQYF. The variable domain in full, with the rest retrieved from reference TRBV5-1 and TRBJ2-5, is KAGVTQTPRYLIKTRGQQVTLSCSPISGHRSVSWYQQTPGQGLQFLFEYFSETQRNKGNFPGRFSGRQFSNSRSEMNVSTLELGDSALYLCASSPLSGGPETQYFGPGTRLLVL.

This clonotype has at least ten counts. This rearrangement joins TRBV30 to TRBJ1-2; D not resolved. The germline gives CDR1 GTSNPN, CDR2 SVGIG (reference sequence). Trimming removed 5 bases at V and 4 bases at J, with 11 bases between. The CDR3 has 12 residues. CDR3 loop: CAWSPLSYGYTF. The CDR3 bases are TGTGCCTGGTCGCCCCTTTCCTATGGCTACACCTTC.

This clonotype showed up many times. The rearrangement uses TRBV5-1 and TRBJ1-1; D remains unclear. Germline CDR1 SGHRS, CDR2 YFSETQ. The CDR3 runs 16 residues. V was shortened by 0 bases and J by 1 base, with 13 bases between the two germline ends. The chain's CDR3 is CASSLANLEGNTEAFF. In DNA, the CDR3 is TGCGCCAGCAGCTTGGCCAACTTGGAGGGGAACACTGAAGCTTTCTTT.

This clonotype came up many times. The chain couples TRBV7-9 to TRBJ2-6, with TRBD2 as a possible D gene (7 bases). Germline values: CDR1 SEHNR, CDR2 FQNEAQ (reference sequence). The CDR3 runs to 17 residues. V lost 3 bases, J lost 3 bases, and 15 bases lay in between. The CDR3 protein is CASSFLGGGSGANVLTF. CDR3 nucleotide sequence: TGTGCCAGCAGCTTCCTAGGCGGGGGCAGTGGGGCCAACGTCCTGACTTTC.

This clonotype has more than one count but fewer than ten. V is TRBV6-5 and J is TRBJ1-3; 7 bases line up with TRBD1. The CDR3 extends over 16 amino acids. CDR1 and CDR2 from the germline V gene are MNHEY and SVGAGI. V lost 0 bases and J lost 0; bases outside the gene matches: 2. This CDR3 reads CASSYSQGVSGNTIYF. CDR3 DNA: TGTGCCAGCAGTTACTCTCAGGGGGTCTCTGGAAACACCATATATTTT.

This clonotype was counted many times. The rearrangement joins TRBV6-2 or TRBV6-3 to TRBJ1-1; tentative D call: TRBD1 (5 bases). Germline values: CDR1 MNHEY, CDR2 SVGEGT. Between the trimmed V and J ends, which lost 4 bases and 6 bases, there was a span of 12 bases. The CDR3 is made up of 13 amino acids. The CDR3 spells CASSFSGVPEAFF. CDR3 DNA sequence: TGTGCCAGCAGTTTTTCGGGGGTCCCTGAAGCTTTCTTT.

This clonotype has at least ten counts. The chain joins TRBV29-1 to TRBJ2-2; perhaps TRBD2 as D (5 bases). There are 13 residues in the CDR3. CDR1 is SQVTM and CDR2 is ANQGSEA in the germline V gene. Between the trimmed V and J ends, which lost 4 bases and 2 bases, there was a span of 8 bases. This CDR3 reads CSVGLTNTGELFF. For the CDR3, the DNA is TGCAGCGTTGGACTAACCAACACCGGGGAGCTGTTTTTT.

This clonotype was counted many times. The chain's CDR3 is CASSLVGAGGPTDTQYF. The CDR3 DNA reads as TGTGCCAGCAGCTTAGTTGGAGCGGGGGGACCGACAGATACGCAGTATTTT. The rearrangement uses TRBV7-2 and TRBJ2-3; TRBD2 matches at 9 bases. Losses at the gene ends were 1 base for V and 3 bases for J; bases not matched to a gene: 8. The CDR3 contains 17 residues. CDR1 and CDR2 from the germline V gene are SGHTA and FQGNSA.

This clonotype was observed at least ten times. The CDR3 nucleotides read TGTGCCATCAGTGAAATAGTGGCCAGACGAAATTCACCCCTCCACTTT. It yields the protein CAISEIVARRNSPLHF. The chain uses TRBV10-3 and TRBJ1-6; D is unresolved. This CDR3 has 16 residues. CDR1 and CDR2 (germline): ENHRY, SYGVKD. Trimming removed 3 bases at V and 7 bases at J, with 16 bases between.

In its sample, this clonotype was seen many times. V is TRBV20-1 and J is TRBJ2-7, with D possibly matching TRBD2 (5 bases). This CDR3 has 18 amino acids. Germline CDR1 is DFQATT and CDR2 is SNEGSKA (reference sequence). Trimming stripped 0 bases from V and 0 bases from J, with 21 bases between. The CDR3: CSARDRRVGSGTSYEQYF. CDR3 DNA: TGCAGTGCTAGAGATCGAAGGGTTGGGAGCGGCACCTCCTACGAGCAGTACTTC.

This sequence joins TRBV20-1 and TRBJ1-2, with 10 bases fitting TRBD1. J was trimmed by 4 bases and V by 6 bases; bases with no gene match: 5. This CDR3 is built from 13 residues. Germline V gene sequence: CDR1 DFQATT, CDR2 SNEGSKA (reference sequence). The CDR3 region is CSARQGASYGYTF. The CDR3 nucleotides are TGCAGTGCGAGACAGGGGGCTTCCTATGGCTACACCTTC.